This T cell receptor (beta chain) stems from a study of blood T cell repertoires in COVID-19. As for the study in general: The origin of the acute and convalescent COVID-19 samples was the United States, Italy and Spain. In each case, the material was cDNA or gDNA derived from T cells, B-cell-depleted T cells, or PBMCs.

Original data processing: Nucleated cell counts were estimated from reference gene primer amplification. Sequencing used immunoSEQ multiplex PCR; TCRdb keeps in-frame clones, though not all of them. That table gives V, J and clone size, and the DNA gave D and trimming. The sample contains about 90,000 clones, 77% of which appear only once. This clone was recorded once. Sample: peripheral blood. The source of this sequence is a woman aged 80 or older with acute or convalescent COVID-19.

CDR3 in amino acids: CAISPDRGGGYTF. CDR3 nucleotide sequence: TGTGCCATCAGCCCGGACAGGGGAGGTGGCTACACCTTC. This chain links TRBV10-3 with TRBJ1-2; the match to TRBD1 covers 9 bases. The CDR3 totals 13 residues. CDR1 and CDR2 from the germline V gene are ENHRY and SYGVKD. V trimming: 6 bases; J trimming: 7 bases; junction bases outside the gene matches: 6.